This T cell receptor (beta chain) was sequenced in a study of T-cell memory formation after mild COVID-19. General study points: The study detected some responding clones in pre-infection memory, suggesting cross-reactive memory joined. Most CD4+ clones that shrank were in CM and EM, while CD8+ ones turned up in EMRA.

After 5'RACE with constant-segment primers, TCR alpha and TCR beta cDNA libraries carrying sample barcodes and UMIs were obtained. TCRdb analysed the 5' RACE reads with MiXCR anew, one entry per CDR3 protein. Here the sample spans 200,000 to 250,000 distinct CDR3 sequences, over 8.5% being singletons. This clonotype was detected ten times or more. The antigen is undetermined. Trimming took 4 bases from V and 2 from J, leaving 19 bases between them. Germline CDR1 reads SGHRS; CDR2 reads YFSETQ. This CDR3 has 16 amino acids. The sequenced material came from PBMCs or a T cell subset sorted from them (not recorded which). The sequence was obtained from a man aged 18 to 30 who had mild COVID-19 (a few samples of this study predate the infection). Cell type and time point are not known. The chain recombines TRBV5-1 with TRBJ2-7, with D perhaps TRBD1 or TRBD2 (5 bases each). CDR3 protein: CASSAPSGTDTYEQYF. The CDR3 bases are TGCGCCAGCAGCGCCCCCTCCGGGACCGATACCTACGAGCAGTACTTC.